One and the same sample provided the 22 T cell receptor beta chains below, sequenced in a study of early T cells in non-severe SARS-CoV-2 infection. From the 5' RACE reads, TCRdb called clonotypes with MiXCR, one entry per CDR3 protein. In the table there are some 30,000 distinct CDR3 sequences, under 6% of which are singletons. The sequencing sample was made of whole blood. The receptors shown here come from an adult who was a healthcare worker with PCR-confirmed SARS-CoV-2 infection or an uninfected control (not recorded which).

V is TRBV5-1 and J is TRBJ2-3; D is undetermined. The CDR3 loop spans 12 amino acids. Germline V lookup: CDR1 SGHRS, CDR2 YFSETQ. V lost 3 bases, J lost 6 bases, and 8 bases lay in between. The CDR3 sequence: CASSSLGDTQYF. As DNA, the CDR3 is TGCGCCAGCAGCTCCCTCGGGGATACGCAGTATTTT. Combining the CDR3 with reference TRBV5-1 and TRBJ2-3 gives the whole variable domain KAGVTQTPRYLIKTRGQQVTLSCSPISGHRSVSWYQQTPGQGLQFLFEYFSETQRNKGNFPGRFSGRQFSNSRSEMNVSTLELGDSALYLCASSSLGDTQYFGPGTRLTVL.

This clonotype appeared many times. The chain combines TRBV7-9 with TRBJ2-2; D not certain. V was pared by 3 bases and J by 7 bases, with 15 bases between. This CDR3 has 15 residues. CDR1 is SEHNR, CDR2 FQNEAQ, per germline (reference sequence). The CDR3 sequence: CASSFSRPVYGELFF. The DNA for the CDR3 is TGTGCCAGCAGCTTTTCCCGCCCGGTCTACGGGGAGCTGTTTTTT.

This sequence joins TRBV11-2 and TRBJ2-7; possibly TRBD1 or TRBD2 for D (5 bases each). CDR3 length equals 12 residues. Germline V CDR1 and CDR2: SGHAT, FQNNGV. The V gene lost 5 bases and the J gene lost 12 bases, with 17 bases spanning the gap. The CDR3 spells CASSPTGTGVYF. CDR3 DNA: TGTGCCAGCAGCCCAACCGGGACCGGGGTGTACTTC.

In this sample, this clonotype turned up many times. The gene calls are TRBV7-7 and TRBJ2-7, with 10 positions matching TRBD1. V lost 5 bases to trimming and J lost 1 base; unmatched junction nucleotides: 5. CDR3 length: 15 amino acids. Germline-derived CDR1 and CDR2 are SSHAT and FNYEAQ (reference sequence). The DNA of the CDR3 is TGTGCCAGCAGCCGGGGACAGGGGTCATCCTACGAGCAGTACTTC. Its protein product is CASSRGQGSSYEQYF.

The sample holds many counts of this clonotype. This chain uses TRBV5-5 with TRBJ1-1; the match to TRBD1 covers 8 bases. J lost 0 bases, V lost 3 bases, and 7 bases had no gene match. The CDR3 is 16 amino acids. Per the germline V gene, CDR1 is SGHKS and CDR2 is YYEKEE (reference sequence). CDR3 nucleotide sequence: TGTGCCAGCAGCTCTTCCAGGGGGCTCCTGAACACTGAAGCTTTCTTT. It encodes CASSSSRGLLNTEAFF.

This clonotype was recorded many times. The CDR3 protein is CSARTGSKRTGELFF. In DNA, the CDR3 is TGCAGTGCTAGAACAGGGAGTAAAAGAACCGGGGAGCTGTTTTTT. The J gene is TRBJ2-2, the V gene TRBV20-1, with D maybe TRBD1 (6 bases). There are 15 residues in the CDR3. V gave up 2 bases and J gave up 5 bases, with 15 bases separating them. Germline-derived CDR1 and CDR2 are DFQATT and SNEGSKA (reference sequence).

This clonotype was seen only a few times. This chain connects TRBV11-2 to TRBJ2-7; 7 nucleotides agree with TRBD1. With 4 bases clipped from V and 2 bases from J, the junction kept 8 bases outside the gene matches. From germline, CDR1 is SGHAT and CDR2 FQNNGV. The CDR3 covers 15 residues. CDR3 coding DNA: TGTGCCAGCAGCTCAAGACAGGGAAAGGCCTACGAGCAGTACTTC. Its translation: CASSSRQGKAYEQYF.

This clonotype was picked up many times. The rearrangement links TRBV5-1 to TRBJ2-7; a weak D match, TRBD2 (6 bases). The CDR3 sequence is 15 residues long. With 0 bases removed from V and 6 bases from J, the gap between germline ends came to 16 bases. Germline values: CDR1 SGHRS, CDR2 YFSETQ. The CDR3 loop reads CASSLDGQDGGEQYF. The CDR3 coding sequence is TGCGCCAGCAGCTTGGATGGCCAAGACGGGGGCGAGCAGTACTTC. Supplemented by reference TRBV5-1 and TRBJ2-7, the full variable domain reads KAGVTQTPRYLIKTRGQQVTLSCSPISGHRSVSWYQQTPGQGLQFLFEYFSETQRNKGNFPGRFSGRQFSNSRSEMNVSTLELGDSALYLCASSLDGQDGGEQYFGPGTRLTVT.

This clonotype was detected ten times or more. The chain carries TRBV2 and TRBJ1-6, with 7 nucleotides matching TRBD1. The germline gives CDR1 SNHLY, CDR2 FYNNEI. The V segment lost 4 bases and the J segment 1 base; nucleotides outside the gene matches: 7. This CDR3 is 17 amino acids long. The CDR3 DNA reads TGTGCCAGCAGTGCGACGACAGGGAGGTCCTATAATTCACCCCTCCACTTT. Its translation: CASSATTGRSYNSPLHF. Supplemented by reference TRBV2 and TRBJ1-6, the full variable domain reads EPEVTQTPSHQVTQMGQEVILRCVPISNHLYFYWYRQILGQKVEFLVSFYNNEISEKSEIFDDQFSVERPDGSNFTLKIRSTKLEDSAMYFCASSATTGRSYNSPLHFGNGTRLTVT.

This clonotype was seen at least ten times. This chain uses TRBV7-6 with TRBJ2-3; D is unclear. The CDR3 runs 14 residues. The ends were cut back, 1 base at V and 0 bases at J, with 5 bases in the middle. Germline V gene data show CDR1 as SGHVS and CDR2 as FNYEAQ. The CDR3 DNA is TGTGCCAGCAGCTTAGATACAAGCACAGATACGCAGTATTTT. It yields the protein CASSLDTSTDTQYF.

This clonotype was counted many times. The V gene is TRBV29-1, the J gene TRBJ2-1; the D call may be TRBD1 or TRBD2 (6 bases each). The V gene lost 7 bases and the J gene lost 2 bases, with 12 bases spanning the gap. The CDR3 contains 13 residues. From germline, CDR1 is SQVTM and CDR2 ANQGSEA. CDR3 region: CSAWGATYNEQFF. The CDR3 DNA reads TGCAGCGCTTGGGGGGCTACCTACAATGAGCAGTTCTTC.

With regard to this clonotype: It may be a read error: a sequence one base away is much more abundant. The chain has TRBV9 and TRBJ2-5; tentative D call: TRBD1 (6 bases). This CDR3 has 15 residues. Germline CDR1 is SGDLS and CDR2 is YYNGEE. The CDR3 DNA is TGTGCCAGCAGCGTAGCTACGGGACAACAAGAGACCCGGTACTTC. Amino acid sequence: CASSVATGQQETRYF.

This chain links TRBV10-1 with TRBJ2-2; D possibly corresponds to TRBD2 (5 bases). V was shortened by 11 bases and J by 1 base, with 11 bases between the two germline ends. CDR3 size: 13 residues. Germline CDR1 WNHNN, CDR2 SYGVQD (reference sequence). The CDR3, as DNA: TGCGCCGGCGGGTCAGAGAACACCGGGGAGCTGTTTTTT. Translated, it gives CAGGSENTGELFF.

At least ten counts were recorded for this clonotype. V usage is TRBV12-3 or TRBV12-4 and J usage is TRBJ2-7, with 9 bases matching TRBD1. J gave up 3 bases and V 4 bases, and 13 bases lay outside the gene matches. The CDR3 covers 17 residues. This CDR3 reads CASSSSTGTGSNYEQYF. CDR3 nucleotides: TGTGCCAGCAGTTCCTCAACCGGGACAGGGTCAAACTACGAGCAGTACTTC.

Many counts were recorded for this clonotype. The chain combines TRBV10-3 with TRBJ2-5; tentatively, D is TRBD2 (5 bases). The CDR3 length is 14 residues. The germline gives CDR1 ENHRY, CDR2 SYGVKD. V was cut by 0 bases and J by 3 bases, with 8 bases left in between. CDR3 nucleotide sequence: TGTGCCATCAGTGAGTCGACCGGGGAAGAGACCCAGTACTTC. As protein: CAISESTGEETQYF.

This clonotype was recorded a few times. V and J are TRBV20-1 and TRBJ2-7; TRBD2 matches at 8 bases. The CDR3 extends over 14 amino acids. V lost 1 base to trimming and J lost 0 bases; unmatched junction nucleotides: 2. Germline CDR1 is DFQATT and CDR2 is SNEGSKA (reference sequence). CDR3 sequence (DNA): TGCAGTGCTAGAGTCGGGGGGGACTCCTACGAGCAGTACTTC. It is translated as CSARVGGDSYEQYF.

In its sample, this clonotype was seen many times. CDR3 residues: CASRREQGAQETQYF. CDR3 sequence (DNA): TGTGCCAGCAGGAGAGAACAGGGGGCTCAAGAGACCCAGTACTTC. This rearrangement joins TRBV6-1 to TRBJ2-5; 9 bases match TRBD1. Trimming cost V 6 bases and J 2 bases; bases outside gene matches: 7. In germline, CDR1 is MNHNS, CDR2 SASEGT. The CDR3 runs 15 residues.

This clonotype was seen a few times. The rearrangement uses TRBV28 and TRBJ2-1; possibly TRBD2 for D (6 bases). The CDR3 is 16 residues long. The V gene lost 4 bases and the J gene lost 2 bases, with 15 bases spanning the gap. Germline assignment: CDR1 MDHEN and CDR2 SYDVKM. CDR3 sequence: CASSSPGGGTYNEQFF. Written as DNA, the CDR3 is TGTGCCAGCAGTTCCCCCGGGGGTGGCACCTACAATGAGCAGTTCTTC.

This clonotype was counted ten times or more. The gene calls are TRBV13 and TRBJ2-1; 10 bases align to TRBD1. Trimming removed 5 bases from V and 8 bases from J; junction bases left unmatched: 9. CDR1 PRHDT and CDR2 FYEKMQ come from the germline V gene (reference sequence). CDR3 length equals 15 residues. CDR3: CASSTRQGAVDEQFF. DNA of the CDR3: TGTGCCAGCAGCACGCGACAGGGGGCGGTTGATGAGCAGTTCTTC.

This clonotype was counted many times. Written as DNA, the CDR3 is TGCGCCAGCAGTGAGTCGTGGGAGACCCAGTACTTC. Protein sequence: CASSESWETQYF. The rearrangement uses TRBV10-1 and TRBJ2-5, with D uncertain. This CDR3 is built from 12 residues. The ends were cut back, 0 bases at V and 5 bases at J, with 4 bases in the middle. The germline CDR1 and CDR2 sequences are WNHNN and SYGVQD (reference sequence).

This clonotype was detected ten times or more. The CDR3 DNA sequence: TGTGCCAGCAGTTTGAAGAGAAAAGAGACCCAGTACTTC. This translates into CASSLKRKETQYF. J is TRBJ2-5 and V is TRBV12-3 or TRBV12-4; D not certain. This CDR3 contains 13 residues. V was trimmed by 3 bases and J by 3 bases, leaving 8 bases between them.

This clonotype was seen at least ten times. The chain couples TRBV20-1 to TRBJ1-5, with D tentatively TRBD1 (5 bases). Germline V lookup: CDR1 DFQATT, CDR2 SNEGSKA (reference sequence). This CDR3 region has 14 residues. Trimming stripped 3 bases from V and 0 bases from J, with 9 bases between. The CDR3 spells CSASGGYSNQPQHF. For the CDR3, the DNA is TGCAGTGCTAGCGGGGGTTATAGCAATCAGCCCCAGCATTTT.